What follows describes a single T cell receptor beta chain. No antigen is known for it. The sample belongs to a study of response to subunit inactivated influenza vaccine. MiXCR, applied by TCRdb to the RT-PCR reads, yields one record per CDR3 protein. In the table there are about 800,000 distinct CDR3 sequences, 21% of which are singletons. Study-wide findings and caveats: It was the authors' suggestion that each seasonal influenza vaccination recruits few new T cells.

The germline V gene has CDR1 LGHNA and CDR2 YSLEER. The CDR3 is made up of 15 amino acids. The ends were cut back, 0 bases at V and 3 bases at J, with 11 bases in the middle. The sample was PBMCs from blood, taken more than 4 days after vaccination. V gene TRBV4-3 combines with J gene TRBJ1-1; D not resolved. This TCR came from a man aged 45-60 years who received an inactivated influenza vaccine. The CDR3 nucleotides read TGCGCCAGCAGCCAAGACGGCAAAGGGCACACTGAAGCTTTCTTT. Encoded protein: CASSQDGKGHTEAFF.